This TCR beta chain was retrieved from a study of identical twins. CDR1 and CDR2 from the germline V gene are KGHDR and SFDVKD. After removal of 4 bases from V and 5 bases from J, the junction contained 4 bases not matched to a gene. CDR3 length: 13 amino acids. This clonotype was seen more than once but under ten times. TCRdb re-called the 5' RACE reads through MiXCR, storing one row per CDR3 protein. The table has under 800,000 distinct CDR3 sequences, 21% seen once. The same data also went into a second study, on T cells expressing NK-cell markers.

The rearrangement links TRBV24-1 to TRBJ2-7; the match to TRBD1 covers 7 bases. Specimen: PBMCs. This receptor was identified in a woman aged 18-29 years in good health. In DNA form, the CDR3 reads TGTGCCACCAGTGACTCCAGGGGGAACGAGCAGTACTTC. Its protein product is CATSDSRGNEQYF.